The rows below give T cell receptor beta chains drawn from one sample of a study of response to subunit inactivated influenza vaccine. TCRdb recomputed calls from the RT-PCR reads with MiXCR, one row per CDR3 protein. The sample contains under 850,000 distinct CDR3 sequences, around 18% of which appear only once. The source material was PBMCs from blood, sampled about 5 days after vaccination. These receptor sequences come from a middle-aged man who received an inactivated influenza vaccine. CDR3s include the opening cysteine and the closing phenylalanine or tryptophan. A D gene is named only where the DNA matches it firmly. Not all rows give a size; the values are once, few, many and, for expanded clones, a class.

>TRBV27|TRBJ1-2|few|NA
CASSPEVDAGPNYGYTF
TGTGCCAGCAGCCCTGAAGTTGACGCGGGCCCTAACTATGGCTACACCTTC
>TRBV18|TRBJ2-7|NA|TRBD1
CASSPNGQGAYEQYF
TGTGCCAGCTCACCCAACGGACAGGGGGCTTACGAGCAGTACTTC
>TRBV6-2/TRBV6-3|TRBJ1-5|NA|NA
CASTWGPNQPQHF
TGTGCCAGCACGTGGGGGCCTAATCAGCCCCAGCATTTT
>TRBV2|TRBJ2-2|NA|NA
CASSVMGTPGELFF
TGTGCCAGCAGTGTGATGGGGACGCCCGGGGAGCTGTTTTTT
>TRBV4-3|TRBJ2-2|NA|NA
CASSHDRNTGELFF
TGCGCCAGCAGCCATGACAGAAACACCGGGGAGCTGTTTTTT
>TRBV20-1|TRBJ1-2|NA|TRBD1
CSAGTIDRVGGYGYGYTF
TGCAGTGCTGGCACGATCGACAGGGTTGGGGGTTACGGTTATGGCTACACCTTC
>TRBV6-1|TRBJ2-3|NA|NA
CASRLPRDRASTDTQYF
TGTGCCAGCAGACTTCCCCGGGACCGGGCTAGCACAGATACGCAGTATTTT
>TRBV5-1|TRBJ2-7|few|NA
CASSIGAGTYEQYF
TGCGCCAGCAGCATCGGGGCAGGGACCTACGAGCAGTACTTC
>TRBV20-1|TRBJ2-7|many|TRBD1
CSASRDRGNEQYF
TGCAGTGCTAGTAGGGACAGGGGAAACGAGCAGTACTTC
>TRBV9|TRBJ2-3|few|TRBD2
CASSTRTSETDTQYF
TGTGCCAGCAGTACGCGGACTAGCGAGACAGATACGCAGTATTTT
>TRBV20-1|TRBJ1-2|few|NA
CSARDLDRNYGYTF
TGCAGTGCTAGAGACCTAGACAGAAACTATGGCTACACCTTC
>TRBV2|TRBJ1-2|few|TRBD1
CASSPRDRPPRSSGYTF
TGTGCCAGCAGTCCCCGGGACAGGCCCCCTCGGTCCTCTGGCTACACCTTC
>TRBV29-1|TRBJ2-7|few|NA
CSVEGTGGAYYEQYF
TGCAGCGTTGAAGGGACGGGGGGCGCTTACTACGAGCAGTACTTC
>TRBV20-1|TRBJ2-5|NA|TRBD2
CSAPRTSGGPQETQYF
TGCAGTGCTCCGCGGACTAGCGGGGGACCCCAAGAGACCCAGTACTTC
>TRBV29-1|TRBJ2-2|many|NA
CSVVGTATGELFF
TGCAGCGTTGTAGGGACGGCCACCGGGGAGCTGTTTTTT
>TRBV15|TRBJ2-4|NA|NA
CATSRVAGAKNIQYF
TGTGCCACCAGCAGAGTAGCAGGGGCCAAAAACATTCAGTACTTC
>TRBV4-3|TRBJ2-1|few|TRBD2
CASSQVLAGGPVEQFF
TGCGCCAGCAGCCAAGTCTTAGCGGGAGGGCCTGTTGAGCAGTTCTTC
>TRBV4-2|TRBJ2-1|NA|NA
CASSQDDSGSYNEQFF
TGTGCCAGCAGCCAAGACGACTCAGGCTCCTACAATGAGCAGTTCTTC
>TRBV6-2/TRBV6-3|TRBJ2-1|NA|NA
CASSLRGGRDNEQFF
TGTGCCAGCAGTTTAAGGGGGGGTAGGGATAATGAGCAGTTCTTC
>TRBV29-1|TRBJ2-1|few|TRBD2
CSVGGGRAYNEQFF
TGCAGCGTTGGAGGCGGGAGGGCTTACAATGAGCAGTTCTTC
>TRBV14|TRBJ2-2|NA|TRBD2
CASSQPGGTGELFF
TGTGCCAGCAGCCAGCCGGGGGGCACCGGGGAGCTGTTTTTT
>TRBV7-2|TRBJ2-1|NA|TRBD2
CASSWGQGLARGNEQFF
TGTGCCAGCAGCTGGGGCCAGGGACTAGCCAGGGGAAATGAGCAGTTCTTC
>TRBV7-3|TRBJ2-1|few|TRBD1
CASSLYSDRDNEQFF
TGTGCCAGCAGCTTATATTCCGACAGGGACAATGAGCAGTTCTTC
>TRBV5-1|TRBJ2-1|NA|NA
CASSLSEGSYNEQFF
TGCGCCAGCAGCTTGTCGGAAGGATCCTACAATGAGCAGTTCTTC
>TRBV29-1|TRBJ2-1|few|TRBD2
CSVGASGSYNEQFF
TGCAGTGTAGGGGCTAGCGGATCCTACAATGAGCAGTTCTTC
>TRBV6-1|TRBJ2-1|many|NA
CASGRGFGDNEQFF
TGTGCCAGTGGTCGGGGGTTTGGGGACAATGAGCAGTTCTTC
>TRBV7-2|TRBJ2-3|many|NA
CASVESASTDTQYF
TGTGCCAGCGTGGAGTCAGCTAGCACAGATACGCAGTATTTT
>TRBV20-1|TRBJ2-5|NA|TRBD2
CSATRLAGTQETQYF
TGCAGTGCTACCCGACTAGCGGGAACTCAAGAGACCCAGTACTTC
>TRBV12-3/TRBV12-4|TRBJ2-4|few|NA
CASKTSSLLAKNIQYF
TGTGCCAGCAAAACTTCCTCCCTTTTAGCCAAAAACATTCAGTACTTC
>TRBV12-3/TRBV12-4|TRBJ1-2|NA|NA
CASSLVGPRHYGYTF
TGTGCCAGCAGTTTAGTGGGGCCTAGGCACTATGGCTACACCTTC
>TRBV20-1|TRBJ2-1|NA|TRBD2
CSARDRSGESSYNEQFF
TGCAGTGCTAGAGATCGTAGCGGGGAGAGCTCCTACAATGAGCAGTTCTTC
>TRBV11-1|TRBJ2-1|many|TRBD2
CASSGVGLAGYYLNNEQFF
TGTGCCAGCAGCGGAGTGGGACTAGCGGGATACTATCTCAACAATGAGCAGTTCTTC
>TRBV7-2|TRBJ1-6|NA|NA
CASSAYNSPLHF
TGTGCCAGCAGCGCTTATAATTCACCCCTCCACTTT
>TRBV4-2|TRBJ2-1|NA|NA
CASSQDILANNEQFF
TGTGCCAGCAGCCAAGATATCCTAGCGAACAATGAGCAGTTCTTC
>TRBV20-1|TRBJ2-2|NA|NA
CSAREHGANTGELFF
TGCAGTGCTAGAGAGCACGGAGCGAACACCGGGGAGCTGTTTTTT
>TRBV7-2|TRBJ2-7|few|TRBD1
CASSLDDRVGYEQYF
TGTGCCAGCAGCTTAGACGACAGGGTTGGTTACGAGCAGTACTTC
>TRBV7-2|TRBJ2-7|NA|TRBD1
CASSSKRQGAHQYF
TGTGCCAGCAGCTCCAAACGACAGGGGGCGCACCAGTACTTC
>TRBV10-3|TRBJ2-3|few|NA
CAIKAGTEDTQYF
TGTGCCATCAAGGCTGGTACCGAGGATACGCAGTATTTT
>TRBV20-1|TRBJ2-7|NA|NA
CSAIKGGHEQYF
TGCAGTGCGATTAAAGGGGGTCACGAGCAGTACTTC
>TRBV5-1|TRBJ2-2|many|TRBD2
CASSLTSGRNTGELFF
TGCGCCAGCAGCTTGACTAGCGGGAGGAACACCGGGGAGCTGTTTTTT
>TRBV20-1|TRBJ1-1|few|NA
CSAVGNTEAFF
TGCAGTGCGGTCGGAAACACTGAAGCTTTCTTT
>TRBV20-1|TRBJ2-1|NA|NA
CSAPLREGPQYNEQFF
TGCAGTGCTCCCCTCCGGGAAGGGCCTCAGTACAATGAGCAGTTCTTC